The 9 T cell receptor beta chains below were found in one sample sequenced in a study of shared clonotypes between healthy human individuals. Profiling relied on immunoSEQ multiplex PCR, and the TCRdb table lists in-frame clones only, not all of them. The table shows about 1.1 million clones, with 70% to 85% occurring only once. The sample comprised memory CD4+ T cells from PBMCs. Regarding subset: CD45RA-negative fraction. The origin of the receptors is a man aged 18 to 30 in good health. Some clones in this sample may be carry-over from other donors' samples.

The rearrangement uses TRBV6-5 and TRBJ1-2; TRBD1 is a possible D gene (6 bases). Germline V gene sequence: CDR1 MNHEY, CDR2 SVGAGI. V lost 6 bases and J lost 8, with 16 bases in between. The CDR3 has 13 amino acids. Written as DNA, the CDR3 is TGTGCCAGCAGCCCGGGGGGCCATGTAGGCTACACCTTC. Translating it yields CASSPGGHVGYTF.

V is TRBV2 and J is TRBJ1-5; 7 bases fit TRBD1. The CDR3 is 15 amino acids. V lost 5 bases, J lost 5 bases, and 9 bases stayed unmatched. Germline V lookup: CDR1 SNHLY, CDR2 FYNNEI. The CDR3, as DNA: TGTGCCAGCAGTTACTATAGGGGGCTGGATCAGCCCCAGCATTTT. Translated: CASSYYRGLDQPQHF.

The genes are TRBV11-2 and TRBJ2-3; 11 bases are a match to TRBD2. This CDR3 is built from 17 residues. The germline CDR1 and CDR2 sequences are SGHAT and FQNNGV. Unmatched junction bases numbered 11, after V lost 6 bases and J lost 3 bases. The CDR3 nucleotides are TGTGCCAGCAGTCGCCGATTTAGCGGGAGGGCTACAGATACGCAGTATTTT. Amino acids: CASSRRFSGRATDTQYF.

This clone was seen a few times. The CDR3 protein is CASSFTREGGYTF. The CDR3, as DNA: TGTGCCAGCAGTTTTACCAGGGAGGGTGGCTACACCTTC. The chain couples TRBV6-6 to TRBJ1-2; TRBD1 is a possible D gene (5 bases). CDR3 length: 13 amino acids. From germline, CDR1 is MNHNY and CDR2 SVGAGI (reference sequence). Trimming took 4 bases from V and 7 from J, leaving 13 bases between them.

Here the CDR3 DNA reads TGTGCCAGCACCCAGTCGGCCGGAACTAACTATGGCTACACCTTC. It yields the protein CASTQSAGTNYGYTF. The genes are TRBV7-6 and TRBJ1-2; no firm D call. V gave up 7 bases and J gave up 0 bases, with 15 bases separating them. CDR3 length equals 15 residues. Germline-derived CDR1 and CDR2 are SGHVS and FNYEAQ.

This clone was seen a few times. The CDR3 bases are TGTGCCAGCCAGGAAAGGGGGAGGCGTGGCACTGAAGCTTTCTTT. Amino acid sequence: CASQERGRRGTEAFF. This rearrangement joins TRBV5-4 to TRBJ1-1; D is perhaps TRBD1 (6 bases). This CDR3 is 15 amino acids long. The V gene's germline CDR1 is SGHNT and CDR2 YYREEE (reference sequence). Trimming pared 7 bases from V and 4 bases from J, leaving 20 bases between.

About this clone: Other DNA sequences in the same sample also yield this CDR3. The chain employs TRBV5-1 and TRBJ2-2; D unclear. Germline lookup yields CDR1 SGHRS and CDR2 YFSETQ. Deletions cut 4 bases from V and 1 base from J, with 8 bases between. The CDR3 contains 14 residues. CDR3 sequence reads: CASSGSGNTGELFF. Written as DNA, the CDR3 is TGCGCCAGCAGCGGGTCAGGGAACACCGGGGAGCTGTTTTTT.

The chain recombines TRBV19 with TRBJ1-5; perhaps TRBD1 as D (5 bases). Germline assignment: CDR1 LNHDA and CDR2 SQIVND (reference sequence). The V end lost 5 bases, the J end lost 0 bases, and 8 bases lay between the germline ends. This CDR3 has 14 residues. CDR3 sequence: CASSLDISNQPQHF. The CDR3, as DNA: TGTGCCAGTAGTCTGGACATTAGCAATCAGCCCCAGCATTTT.

In this sample, this clone turned up many times. Other DNA sequences in this sample translate to the same CDR3. The chain combines TRBV7-3 with TRBJ2-1; 11 bases agree with TRBD2. The ends lost 5 bases at V and 5 bases at J; junction bases unmatched: 5. CDR3 length: 15 amino acids. Germline assignment: CDR1 SGHTA and CDR2 FQGTGA. The CDR3, as DNA: TGTGCCAGCAGCCTCGGACTAGCGGGCAACAATGAGCAGTTCTTC. It encodes CASSLGLAGNNEQFF.